This TCR beta chain stems from a study of blood T cell repertoires in COVID-19. At the level of the study: Sites across the United States, Italy and Spain contributed samples from acute and convalescent COVID-19. Sources were T cells, B-cell-depleted T cells, or PBMCs; the material itself was cDNA or gDNA.

Trimming cost V 4 bases and J 1 base, with 12 bases left between them. This CDR3 has 14 residues. Germline CDR1 SGHRS, CDR2 YFSETQ. The table came from immunoSEQ multiplex PCR; TCRdb's copy has only in-frame clones and leaves some out. The data show 80,000 to 100,000 clones, less than 85% seen once. The receptor was isolated from a woman aged 70-85 years with acute or convalescent COVID-19. The sequenced material came from peripheral blood. The V call is TRBV5-1, the J call TRBJ2-7; D might be TRBD1 (5 bases). CDR3 DNA: TGCGCCAGCAGCATGGACATATGGTCCTACGAGCAGTACTTC. It translates to CASSMDIWSYEQYF.